This TCR beta chain was captured by sequencing in a study of cytomegalovirus exposure and HLA in healthy donors. Whole-study results and caveats: Associated with cytomegalovirus, according to the listing, were 150 to 200 TCR beta chains. According to an earlier analysis, most TCR beta V segments yielded productive rearrangements about 90% or about 30% of the time.

PCR primers comprised 60 Vbeta and 13 Jbeta primers. Generated by immunoSEQ multiplex PCR, the TCRdb table keeps only in-frame clones and is missing some. The table includes some 71,000 clones, about 78% detected once. Remarks on this clone: No antigen is known for it.

The CDR3 has 16 amino acids. CDR1 is SGHRS, CDR2 YFSETQ, per germline. With 0 bases removed from V and 0 bases from J, the gap between germline ends came to 9 bases. The genes are TRBV5-1 and TRBJ2-2, with D possibly being TRBD1 (6 bases). The source is a man aged 18-30 years in good health and CMV-seronegative. Sequencing was performed on PBMCs. As DNA, the CDR3 is TGCGCCAGCAGCTTGGGACAGGCTACGAACACCGGGGAGCTGTTTTTT. This translates into CASSLGQATNTGELFF.